This record concerns one T cell receptor (beta chain) sequence. Its antigen remains unknown. The data were obtained in a study of molecular identifiers for immune sequencing clone quantification. General study findings and limits: Whereas clones above 20 RNA copies held under 1% of naive-cell molecules, they held over 97% of effector molecules.

Listed TCR primers, together with previously described methods, were used for the bulk TCR libraries. One entry per CDR3 protein results from TCRdb running MiXCR on the PCR reads. The profile covers approximately 590,000 distinct CDR3 sequences, with approximately 24% appearing a single time and roughly 0.83% taken by the ten largest. V was shortened by 6 bases and J by 3 bases, with 15 bases between the two germline ends. The CDR3 runs 13 residues. Germline CDR1 DFQATT, CDR2 SNEGSKA (reference sequence). The J gene is TRBJ2-7, the V gene TRBV20-1; D unresolved. Sequenced sample: naive CD8+ T cells from blood, with Jurkat cell RNA spiked in. Stated subset: FACS-sorted CD8+CD4-CCR7+CD45RA+ naive T cells. This sequence was found in a human donor in good health. Some libraries in this study had Jurkat cell RNA spiked in. CDR3 nucleotides: TGCAGTGCCAGAAGACGAGCCCACTACGAGCAGTACTTC. It yields the protein CSARRRAHYEQYF.